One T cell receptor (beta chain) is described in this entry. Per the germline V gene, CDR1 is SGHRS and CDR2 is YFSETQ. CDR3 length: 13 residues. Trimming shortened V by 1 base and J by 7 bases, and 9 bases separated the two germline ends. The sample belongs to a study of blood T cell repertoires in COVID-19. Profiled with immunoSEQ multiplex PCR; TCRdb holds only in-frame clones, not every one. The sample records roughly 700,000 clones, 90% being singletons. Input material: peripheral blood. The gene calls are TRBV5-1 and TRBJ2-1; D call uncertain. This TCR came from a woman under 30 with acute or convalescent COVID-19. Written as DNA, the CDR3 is TGCGCCAGCAGCTTGAGTAGATCAAATGAGCAGTTCTTC. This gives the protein CASSLSRSNEQFF.